This TCR beta chain was sequenced for a study of cytomegalovirus exposure and HLA in healthy donors. CDR1 and CDR2 (germline): LNHDA, SQIVND (reference sequence). This CDR3 region has 16 residues. The ends lost 0 bases at V and 9 bases at J; junction bases unmatched: 7. This table comes from immunoSEQ multiplex PCR, and its TCRdb copy is limited to in-frame clones, with some not included. The table lists about 60,000 clones, approximately 95% of them singletons. Sequenced: PBMCs. The receptor was isolated from a woman in her late teens or twenties in good health and CMV-seronegative. The chain couples TRBV19 to TRBJ1-6; 8 bases are shared with TRBD1. Written as DNA, the CDR3 is TGTGCCAGTAGTATAGATCATGGGACAGGTGGTTCACCCCTCCACTTT. It specifies CASSIDHGTGGSPLHF.